This entry lists 26 T cell receptor beta chains sequenced from one sample in a study of cytomegalovirus exposure and HLA in healthy donors. Both 60 Vbeta primers and 13 Jbeta primers went into the PCR. Sequencing used immunoSEQ multiplex PCR; TCRdb keeps in-frame clones, though not all of them. The table has approximately 80,000 clones, roughly 72% seen once. Sequenced input: PBMCs. These receptors all come from a woman aged 40 to 50 in good health and CMV-seropositive.

The chain combines TRBV14 with TRBJ2-3; D might be TRBD2 (7 bases). The CDR3 has 14 residues. The germline CDR1 and CDR2 sequences are SGHDN and FVKESK. The V end lost 0 bases, the J end lost 9 bases, and 13 bases lay between the germline ends. CDR3 region: CASSQDRGGQTQYF. CDR3 in DNA: TGTGCCAGCAGCCAAGATAGGGGGGGCCAAACGCAGTATTTT.

The rearrangement links TRBV10-3 to TRBJ1-1, with D possibly matching TRBD1 (6 bases). There are 13 residues in the CDR3. V lost 5 bases to trimming and J lost 10 bases, with 17 bases between them. Germline V gives CDR1 ENHRY, CDR2 SYGVKD. The CDR3 DNA reads as TGTGCCATCAGTACCCCGACAGGCGTCACAGCTTTCTTT. Its protein is CAISTPTGVTAFF.

This chain joins TRBV2 and TRBJ1-1, with a weak D call TRBD1 (5 bases). Trimming removed 4 bases from V and 0 bases from J, with 12 bases in between. Germline CDR1 reads SNHLY; CDR2 reads FYNNEI. This CDR3 region has 15 residues. The CDR3 reads CASSGKGSMNTEAFF. CDR3 in DNA: TGTGCCAGCAGTGGTAAGGGGTCGATGAACACTGAAGCTTTCTTT.

The genes are TRBV2 and TRBJ2-5; possibly TRBD2 for D (5 bases). Germline CDR1 reads SNHLY; CDR2 reads FYNNEI. Between the trimmed V and J ends, which lost 8 bases and 5 bases, there was a span of 9 bases. This CDR3 has 11 amino acids. The CDR3: CASGGGETQYF. The CDR3 DNA follows: TGTGCCAGCGGAGGAGGTGAGACCCAGTACTTC.

This chain connects TRBV7-9 to TRBJ1-1; TRBD1 agrees at 8 bases. CDR1 SEHNR and CDR2 FQNEAQ come from the germline V gene (reference sequence). V shed 5 bases and J 7 bases; nucleotides not matched to a gene: 9. This CDR3 is 14 amino acids long. The CDR3 loop is CASSPRQGLNEAFF. The CDR3 nucleotides are TGTGCCAGCAGCCCCCGACAGGGGTTAAATGAAGCTTTCTTT.

The chain employs TRBV2 and TRBJ1-3; possible D gene TRBD1, 6 bases. The CDR3 extends over 14 amino acids. V shed 4 bases and J shed 2 bases, with 9 bases lying between them. Germline values: CDR1 SNHLY, CDR2 FYNNEI. The CDR3 DNA sequence: TGTGCCAGCAGTGGACAGGCGGCTGGAAACACCATATATTTT. It is translated as CASSGQAAGNTIYF.

This sequence joins TRBV7-9 and TRBJ1-1; tentatively, D is TRBD1 (5 bases). Trimming removed 3 bases at V and 3 bases at J, with 8 bases between. This CDR3 spans 13 amino acids. Germline V gene sequence: CDR1 SEHNR, CDR2 FQNEAQ (reference sequence). CDR3 protein: CASSFSRDTEAFF. The DNA for the CDR3 is TGTGCCAGCAGCTTCTCCAGGGACACTGAAGCTTTCTTT.

This clone has more than one count but fewer than ten. This chain connects TRBV5-1 to TRBJ2-7, with 7 bases lining up with TRBD1. Looked up from germline, CDR1 is SGHRS and CDR2 is YFSETQ. The CDR3 is made up of 14 amino acids. Losses at the gene ends were 2 bases for V and 0 bases for J; bases not matched to a gene: 2. CDR3 residues: CASSLTGASYEQYF. The DNA of the CDR3 is TGCGCCAGCAGCTTAACAGGGGCCTCCTACGAGCAGTACTTC. The entire variable domain, with the rest obtained from reference TRBV5-1 and TRBJ2-7, is as follows: KAGVTQTPRYLIKTRGQQVTLSCSPISGHRSVSWYQQTPGQGLQFLFEYFSETQRNKGNFPGRFSGRQFSNSRSEMNVSTLELGDSALYLCASSLTGASYEQYFGPGTRLTVT.

This sequence joins TRBV30 and TRBJ2-1; D perhaps matches TRBD1 (6 bases). CDR3 length: 11 amino acids. Trimming left V 0 bases short and J 10 bases short, with 7 bases between. Germline CDR1 GTSNPN, CDR2 SVGIG (reference sequence). The CDR3 nucleotides read TGTGCCTGGAGTGTAGGGGGAGAGCAGTTCTTC. Its protein is CAWSVGGEQFF.

This clone was observed a handful of times. The chain links TRBV9 to TRBJ2-7, with 10 bases identical to TRBD2. The CDR3 length is 15 residues. In germline, CDR1 is SGDLS, CDR2 YYNGEE. After removal of 4 bases from V and 3 bases from J, the junction contained 7 bases not matched to a gene. In DNA, the CDR3 is TGTGCCAGCAGCCCATCGGGACTAGCGAACTACGAGCAGTACTTC. This codes for CASSPSGLANYEQYF.

The chain combines TRBV4-1 with TRBJ2-5; TRBD2 matches at 8 bases. The CDR3 consists of 15 residues. Germline-derived CDR1 and CDR2 are MGHRA and YSYEKL. V shed 1 base and J 4 bases; nucleotides not matched to a gene: 5. The CDR3 sequence: CASSQGGGPGETQYF. CDR3 coding DNA: TGCGCCAGCAGCCAAGGCGGGGGGCCGGGAGAGACCCAGTACTTC.

A word on this clone: Mismatch with germline at one junction end may stem from a read error. The chain carries TRBV7-9 and TRBJ1-2; no definite D call. The CDR3 is 12 amino acids. From germline, CDR1 is SEHNR and CDR2 FQNEAQ (reference sequence). The DNA of the CDR3 is TGTTCCAGCAGCCCCCGTGACTATGGCTACACCTTC. Translating gives CSSSPRDYGYTF.

The J gene is TRBJ1-4, the V gene TRBV19; no clear D. The CDR3 is 14 residues long. Trimming took 3 bases from V and 0 from J, leaving 5 bases between them. The germline gives CDR1 LNHDA, CDR2 SQIVND (reference sequence). CDR3: CASSIAATNEKLFF. The DNA for the CDR3 is TGTGCCAGTAGTATCGCAGCAACTAATGAAAAACTGTTTTTT. Full variable domain (rest looked up from reference TRBV19 and TRBJ1-4): DGGITQSPKYLFRKEGQNVTLSCEQNLNHDAMYWYRQDPGQGLRLIYYSQIVNDFQKGDIAEGYSVSREKKESFPLTVTSAQKNPTAFYLCASSIAATNEKLFFGSGTQLSVL.

The chain combines TRBV11-2 with TRBJ2-1; D ambiguous. The CDR3 runs 16 residues. CDR1 is SGHAT and CDR2 is FQNNGV in the germline V gene. V lost 0 bases and J 0 bases, leaving 9 bases between the germline ends. In DNA form, the CDR3 reads TGTGCCAGCAGCTTAGATCCTGATAGCTCCTACAATGAGCAGTTCTTC. Translated, it gives CASSLDPDSSYNEQFF.

The rearrangement links TRBV5-1 to TRBJ1-1; possible D gene TRBD1, 5 bases. The V end lost 5 bases, the J end lost 3 bases, and 8 bases lay between the germline ends. This CDR3 is 12 amino acids long. Germline V gives CDR1 SGHRS, CDR2 YFSETQ. CDR3 in DNA: TGCGCCAGCAGGGGGGGGGACACTGAAGCTTTCTTT. This encodes CASRGGDTEAFF.

The chain is built from TRBV28 and TRBJ1-3; no clear D gene. V was cut by 2 bases and J by 3 bases, with 5 bases left in between. The CDR3 is made up of 13 amino acids. Germline V CDR1 and CDR2: MDHEN, SYDVKM. CDR3: CASSLPVGNTIYF. The CDR3 DNA sequence: TGTGCCAGCAGTTTACCGGTTGGAAACACCATATATTTT.

This chain links TRBV5-6 with TRBJ2-5, with TRBD1 matching 7 bases. The trim removed 9 bases at V and 4 bases at J, leaving 15 bases unmatched. Germline values: CDR1 SGHDT, CDR2 YYEEEE. The CDR3 length is 15 residues. The CDR3: CATVQANRGRETQYF. CDR3 sequence (DNA): TGTGCCACCGTCCAAGCTAACAGGGGACGAGAGACCCAGTACTTC.

The chain recombines TRBV6-5 with TRBJ2-1, with TRBD2 as a possible D gene (6 bases). Trimming shortened V by 2 bases and J by 7 bases, and 18 bases separated the two germline ends. CDR1 MNHEY and CDR2 SVGAGI come from the germline V gene. This CDR3 has 16 residues. CDR3 nucleotide sequence: TGTGCCAGCAGTTACGCCGGGAGAGGGGACGGGAATGAGCAGTTCTTC. Its translation is CASSYAGRGDGNEQFF.

This clone occurred a few times. The V call is TRBV6-5, the J call TRBJ1-1; the match to TRBD1 covers 9 bases. The CDR3 contains 14 residues. Germline CDR1 MNHEY, CDR2 SVGAGI. V trimming: 6 bases; J trimming: 7 bases; junction bases outside the gene matches: 9. The CDR3 sequence is CASSPRTGESEAFF. CDR3 nucleotide sequence: TGTGCCAGCAGCCCTAGGACAGGGGAGAGTGAAGCTTTCTTT.

The rearrangement uses TRBV6-6 and TRBJ1-1; tentatively, D is TRBD1 (5 bases). CDR1 and CDR2 from the germline V gene are MNHNY and SVGAGI (reference sequence). The CDR3 consists of 14 residues. Trimming pared 0 bases from V and 10 bases from J, leaving 15 bases between. CDR3 sequence reads: CASSYSRVLRGAFF. DNA for the CDR3: TGTGCCAGCAGTTACTCTCGGGTCCTTAGGGGAGCTTTCTTT.

The chain is built from TRBV29-1 and TRBJ2-1, with a tentative D call TRBD2 (5 bases). The germline gives CDR1 SQVTM, CDR2 ANQGSEA. The length of the CDR3 is 14 residues. V lost 3 bases and J lost 5, with 14 bases in between. The CDR3 nucleotides are TGCAGCGTTGAGGAGGTCGGTATGGACAATGAGCAGTTCTTC. This sequence encodes CSVEEVGMDNEQFF.

The chain recombines TRBV6-5 with TRBJ2-3; 8 bases match TRBD1. CDR1 and CDR2 from the germline V gene are MNHEY and SVGAGI. The CDR3 has 15 amino acids. V lost 6 bases and J lost 5; bases outside the gene matches: 10. The chain's CDR3 is CASRHRDRYRDTQYF. CDR3 bases: TGTGCCAGCAGGCACCGGGACAGGTATAGAGATACGCAGTATTTT.

The chain uses TRBV19 and TRBJ2-3; 12 bases are a match to TRBD2. CDR1 and CDR2 from the germline V gene are LNHDA and SQIVND (reference sequence). V gave up 4 bases and J gave up 2 bases; unmatched junction bases: 10. CDR3 length: 18 amino acids. CDR3 in amino acids: CASSTLAGGSTNTDTQYF. The CDR3 region has the DNA TGTGCCAGTAGTACACTAGCGGGAGGTTCTACAAACACAGATACGCAGTATTTT.

This clone was picked up one time. The chain employs TRBV30 and TRBJ2-1, with 10 nucleotides matching TRBD2. Trimming took 8 bases from V and 8 from J; bases not matched to a gene: 6. The CDR3 runs 12 residues. Looked up from germline, CDR1 is GTSNPN and CDR2 is SVGIG (reference sequence). The CDR3 region has the DNA TGTGCCGGAGCGGGAGGGCGTCATGAGCAGTTCTTC. As protein: CAGAGGRHEQFF.

DNA of the CDR3: TGTGCCAGCAGTGCGGGGGAGACCCAGTACTTC. Amino acid sequence: CASSAGETQYF. The V call is TRBV27, the J call TRBJ2-5, with D perhaps TRBD2 (6 bases). The CDR3 extends over 11 amino acids. The V gene lost 5 bases and the J gene lost 5 bases, with 6 bases spanning the gap. Germline V gives CDR1 MNHEY, CDR2 SMNVEV (reference sequence).

This chain links TRBV6-5 with TRBJ1-1; D remains ambiguous. The CDR3 sequence is 13 residues long. V lost 5 bases, J lost 0 bases, and 7 bases lay in between. Germline CDR1 MNHEY, CDR2 SVGAGI. The CDR3 DNA is TGTGCCAGCAGTGCCGGGATGAACACTGAAGCTTTCTTT. The encoded protein is CASSAGMNTEAFF.